Here is one T cell receptor beta chain with its context. Which antigen it targets is not known. Within one base of it there is no much larger clone, and no base qualities were kept. The data were taken from a study of response to subunit inactivated influenza vaccine (dated by TCRdb to 2016 to 2018). Context from the whole study: Deep quantitative profiling of the T cell receptor repertoire was used in the study to follow responses to a trivalent subunit inactivated influenza vaccine. Overall study results and their limits: According to the authors, only a limited number of new T cells may be recruited by each seasonal influenza vaccination.

The junction carries 8 bases between V and J, which are trimmed by 4 bases and 3 bases respectively. The CDR3 covers 13 residues, taking in both the cysteine and the phenylalanine. Just CDR3 DNA is preserved here, 39 bases in frame from base 1. The germline V gene yields KGHDR for CDR1 and SFDVKD for CDR2. The library was produced with RT-PCR. The sequencer listed for this sample is Illumina HiSeq 2500. Starting from the raw public reads, TCRdb applied fastp trimming at Q25, assembled clones with MiXCR and retained in-frame beta chains. For every CDR3 protein sequence, its rows merge into one entry that carries the most common genes and DNA. This sample comprises roughly 700,000 distinct CDR3 sequences, over 11% of them detected only once. The ten largest clonotypes hold roughly 6.4% of the sample.

This clonotype was sampled from a man aged 45 to 65 who received an inactivated influenza vaccine. Donor details come from another sample of the same person, matched by shared clones. Specimen: PBMCs from blood, collected less than 15 days before vaccination. The sequence links TRBV24-1 to TRBJ2-5; the D gene identity is not certain. The DNA sequence is as follows: TGTGCCACCAGTGAACGCGCTAAAGAGACCCAGTACTTC. It is translated as CATSERAKETQYF.